Listed below are T cell receptor beta chains from one sample, sequenced in a study of human T cells and chemical hapten exposure. TCRdb processed the RACE reads anew with MiXCR; each CDR3 protein has one entry. The table shows 300,000 to 450,000 distinct CDR3 sequences, with more than 4.5% occurring only once. The sequenced sample was whole blood, obtained in connection with sensitization to the hapten diphenylcyclopropenone (DPC). These receptors originate from a woman between 50 and 59 years old with alopecia areata. Some clones in this sample may be carry-over from other donors' samples. CDR3s leave out the opening cysteine and the closing phenylalanine or tryptophan. Sizes are listed as once, few, many or a size class.

>TRBV10-3|TRBJ2-3|13|few
AISEEGGGTDTQY
>TRBV9|TRBJ2-7|12|many
ASSPAGFSYEQY
>TRBV7-8|TRBJ2-7|11|many
ASSPPARYEQY
>TRBV12-5|TRBJ1-2|13|few
ASGLADRGDYGYT
>TRBV3-1|TRBJ1-1|14|many
ASSQRLPGSNTEAF
>TRBV6-2/TRBV6-3|TRBJ1-4|11|few
ATAGTGDEKLF
>TRBV4-2|TRBJ1-1|12|many
ASSQDLSFTEAF
>TRBV12-3/TRBV12-4|TRBJ2-3|13|many
ASERLDRPSGTQY
>TRBV4-1|TRBJ2-1|12|few
ASSQVQGTDEQF
>TRBV28|TRBJ2-4|13|many
ASSFRQWAKNIQY